This T cell receptor beta chain is from a study of metastatic and nonmetastatic thyroid tumors. Study in general: Comparative analysis of repertoires was undertaken across blood and tumor or nodule tissue obtained from malignant and benign thyroid patients. Findings of the study overall: Within blood and tumor, benign nodules reportedly had significantly lower TCR beta diversity than malignant thyroid tumors did.

Per the original data handling: Clinicopathological groups differed in CDR3, with these differences serving to build a distant-metastasis classifier for papillary thyroid cancer. TCRdb re-called the PCR reads with MiXCR. These V and J calls originate from TCRdb's pipeline instead of the authors' own analysis. The table records 20,000 to 30,000 clones, 10% to 15% of them present only once. This clone was seen at least ten times. Antigen specificity is unknown. Germline V gene lookup returns CDR1 MNHNS and CDR2 SASEGT. This CDR3 has 15 residues. V was cut by 7 bases and J by 2 bases, with 17 bases left in between. Every patient was untreated before thyroid surgery.

J is TRBJ1-2 and V is TRBV6-1; D is ambiguous. This sequence originates from a female donor with papillary thyroid cancer or a benign thyroid nodule (not recorded which). Some clones in this sample may be carry-over from other donors' samples. The specimen sequenced was blood. The CDR3 loop reads CASTGTHGSNYGYTF. The CDR3 DNA follows: TGTGCCAGCACCGGAACCCACGGCTCCAACTATGGCTACACCTTC.